This TCR beta chain was captured in a study of OX40 agonist ivuxolimab in advanced cancers. About the research overall: Each dose-escalation patient presented with hepatocellular carcinoma, melanoma, renal cell or head and neck cancer.

Some clones are missing from TCRdb's copy, which holds only in-frame ones; the method was immunoSEQ multiplex PCR. The sample includes more than 90,000 clones, around 80% seen only once; the top ten take less than 6%. This clone was detected only a few times. One end of the junction is discordant with germline, which a read error may explain. The CDR3 is 15 amino acids. In germline, CDR1 is SEHNR, CDR2 FQNEAQ (reference sequence). Anyone with autoimmune disease history or systemic immunosuppression was excluded. This sample comprised CD4+ or CD8+ T cells sorted from blood, obtained in a trial of the OX40 agonist ivuxolimab. The V gene is TRBV7-9, the J gene TRBJ2-4, with TRBD2 as a possible D gene (6 bases). This clonotype was sampled from an adult with an advanced solid tumor such as melanoma, head and neck, liver or kidney cancer. CDR3 in DNA: TGCGCCAGCAGCCAAGATCGGGACTCCCTGAACATTCAGTACTTC. It specifies CASSQDRDSLNIQYF.